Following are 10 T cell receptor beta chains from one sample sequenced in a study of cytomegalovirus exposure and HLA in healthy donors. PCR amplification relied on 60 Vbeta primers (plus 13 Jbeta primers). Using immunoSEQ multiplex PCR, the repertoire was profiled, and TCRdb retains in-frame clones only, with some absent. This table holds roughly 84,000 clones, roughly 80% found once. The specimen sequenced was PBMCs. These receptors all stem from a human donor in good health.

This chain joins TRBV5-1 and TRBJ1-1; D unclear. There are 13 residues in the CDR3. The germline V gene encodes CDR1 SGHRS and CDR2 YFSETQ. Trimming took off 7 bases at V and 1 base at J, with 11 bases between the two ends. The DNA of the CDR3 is TGCGCCAGCGAAGAGGGTGCGAACACTGAAGCTTTCTTT. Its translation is CASEEGANTEAFF.

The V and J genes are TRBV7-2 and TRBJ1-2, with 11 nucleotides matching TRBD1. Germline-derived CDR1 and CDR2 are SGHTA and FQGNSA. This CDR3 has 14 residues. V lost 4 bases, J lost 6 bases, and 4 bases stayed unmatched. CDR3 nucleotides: TGTGCCAGCAGCTCCGGGGACAGGGGGAATGGCTACACCTTC. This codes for CASSSGDRGNGYTF.

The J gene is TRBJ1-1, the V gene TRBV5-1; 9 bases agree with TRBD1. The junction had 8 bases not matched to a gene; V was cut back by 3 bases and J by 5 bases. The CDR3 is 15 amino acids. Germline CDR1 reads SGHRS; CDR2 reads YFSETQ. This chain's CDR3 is CASSSQQGARTEAFF. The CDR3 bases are TGCGCCAGCAGCTCACAACAGGGGGCGAGGACTGAAGCTTTCTTT.

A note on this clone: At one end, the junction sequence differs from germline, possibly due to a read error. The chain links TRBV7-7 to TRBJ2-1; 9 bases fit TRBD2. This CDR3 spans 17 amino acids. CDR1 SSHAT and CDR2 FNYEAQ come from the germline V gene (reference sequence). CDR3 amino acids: CASSPSAATSGYNEQFF. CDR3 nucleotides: TGTGCTAGCAGCCCTTCGGCGGCGACTAGCGGCTACAATGAGCAGTTCTTC. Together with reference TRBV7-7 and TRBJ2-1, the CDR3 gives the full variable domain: GAGVSQSPRYKVTKRGQDVTLRCDPISSHATLYWYQQALGQGPEFLTYFNYEAQPDKSGLPSDRFSAERPEGSISTLTIQRTEQRDSAMYRCASSPSAATSGYNEQFFGPGTRLTVL.

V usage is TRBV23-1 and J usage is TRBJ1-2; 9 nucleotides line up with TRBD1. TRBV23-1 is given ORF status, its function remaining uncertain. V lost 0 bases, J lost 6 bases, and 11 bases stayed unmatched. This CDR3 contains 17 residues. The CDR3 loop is CASSQSVTGGYDNGYTF. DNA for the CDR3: TGCGCCAGCAGTCAATCGGTAACAGGGGGCTATGATAATGGCTACACCTTC.

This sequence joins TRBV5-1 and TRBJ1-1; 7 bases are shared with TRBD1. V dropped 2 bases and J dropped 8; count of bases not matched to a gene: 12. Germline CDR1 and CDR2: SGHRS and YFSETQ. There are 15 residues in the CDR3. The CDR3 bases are TGCGCCAGCAGCTTAAAAAGGGACAGTCGGACGGAAGCTTTCTTT. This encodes CASSLKRDSRTEAFF.

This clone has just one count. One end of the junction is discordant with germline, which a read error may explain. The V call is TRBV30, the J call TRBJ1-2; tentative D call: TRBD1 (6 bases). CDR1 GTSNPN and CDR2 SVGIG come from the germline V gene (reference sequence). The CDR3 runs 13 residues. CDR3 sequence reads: CAWNPTGSYGYPF. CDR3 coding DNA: TGTGCCTGGAATCCGACAGGATCCTATGGCTACCCCTTC.

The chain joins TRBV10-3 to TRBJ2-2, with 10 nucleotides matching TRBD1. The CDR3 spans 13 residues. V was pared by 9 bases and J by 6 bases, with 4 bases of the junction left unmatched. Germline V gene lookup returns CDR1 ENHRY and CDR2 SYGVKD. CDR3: CAMTGGNSGELFF. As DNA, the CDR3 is TGTGCCATGACAGGGGGCAACTCCGGGGAGCTGTTTTTT.

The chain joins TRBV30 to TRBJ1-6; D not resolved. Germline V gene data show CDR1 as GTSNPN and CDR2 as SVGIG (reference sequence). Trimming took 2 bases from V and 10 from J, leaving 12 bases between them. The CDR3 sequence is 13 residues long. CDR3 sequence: CAWSPDLKSPLHF. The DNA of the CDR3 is TGTGCCTGGAGTCCTGACTTAAAATCACCCCTCCACTTT. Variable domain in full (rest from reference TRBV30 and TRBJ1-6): SQTIHQWPATLVQPVGSPLSLECTVEGTSNPNLYWYRQAAGRGLQLLFYSVGIGQISSEVPQNLSASRPQDRQFILSSKKLLLSDSGFYLCAWSPDLKSPLHFGNGTRLTVT.

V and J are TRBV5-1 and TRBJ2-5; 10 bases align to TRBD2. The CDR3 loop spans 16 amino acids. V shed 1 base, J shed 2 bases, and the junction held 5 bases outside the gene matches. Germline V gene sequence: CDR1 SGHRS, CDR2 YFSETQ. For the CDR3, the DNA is TGCGCCAGCAGCTTGTTCTTAGCGGGGGGTCAAGAGACCCAGTACTTC. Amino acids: CASSLFLAGGQETQYF.